This T cell receptor (beta chain) was obtained from a study of T cell responses to AZD1222 COVID-19 vaccine (dated by TCRdb to the early 2020s). Regarding the research as a whole: AZD1222 recipients whose second dose came at about 4 weeks and those whose second dose came at about 12 weeks were combined into one group, since spike-specific TCR depth and breadth did not differ between the two schedules. Trial participants were enrolled by age into 18-55, 56-69 and 70-plus year subgroups, with about 150, 28 and 57 TCR-sequenced participants respectively. A total of about 240 trial participants underwent TCR sequencing, of whom nearly 210 received two doses of AZD1222 and some 25 received two doses of the MenACWY control vaccine. The investigation overall reported the following: Reportedly, almost half of the unique spike-specific TCRs recognized epitopes lying outside the regions that are mutated in the B.1.351 and B.1.1.7 variants. Only six AZD1222 recipients were SARS-CoV-2 seropositive at baseline, limiting conclusions about previously exposed vaccinees. Because no day 14 peak-response samples were available, the repertoires could be characterized only after the peak T cell response. Most participants were white British and females outnumbered males, and the authors suggested that clonal diversity may have been underestimated. The whole spike protein was spanned by vaccine-associated CD4 TCRs, and dominant responses were seen in regions 160-218 and 743-854. After two AZD1222 doses, both the breadth and the depth of spike-specific TCRs were significantly higher than at day 0 and than in MenACWY recipients. In the small 56-69-year group, the increase in depth fell short of significance, most likely because of low power.

Sequences LNHDA (CDR1) and SQIVND (CDR2) are obtained from the germline V gene (reference sequence). V is clipped by 6 bases and J by 1 base, and the sequence between their germline boundaries is 12 bases long. From the cysteine up to the phenylalanine, the CDR3 has a length of 14 residues. The read is trimmed to its CDR3 DNA, 42 bases read in frame from base 1. The CDR3 regions of human TCRbeta chains were analyzed by immunosequencing. Regarding the original processing steps: Repertoire TCRs were matched against a reference library of SARS-CoV-2-specific TCRs generated with the MIRA antigen-specificity platform. Breadth was defined as the fraction of unique TCRs that were SARS-CoV-2-associated. Depth was defined as the fraction of total T cells that were SARS-CoV-2-associated. Using the MIRA data, every spike-specific TCR was mapped to the spike region that the TCR reacted to and assigned to either a CD4 or a CD8 class. Log10-transformed breadth and depth values were compared by one-way ANOVA with Sidak's multiple comparisons tests. The immuneACCESS repertoire file appears here via TCRdb, limited to in-frame rearrangements. These files lack a portion of the clones; in checked studies, under half of the deficit traces to unresolved V genes, and the cause of the others is not known. From that table come the V and J calls and clone size; the DNA was used to work out D and trimming. Counted in this sample were tens of thousands of clones; 70% to 90% of them appeared once. The ten largest clonotypes hold less than 5% of the sample.

The time point label of this sample denotes: baseline before first vaccination. The vaccinee samples were drawn from two UK trials, COV001 and COV002, one of which was a single-blind randomized controlled phase 2/3 trial testing AZD1222 (ChAdOx1 nCoV-19) in healthy adults. For TCRbeta chain sequencing, PBMC samples from trial participants were taken at day 0 and at day 28 after the second dose. Concerning this clone: Its antigen is not yet known. Nothing much larger sits one base from this clone, and base qualities are not available.

Here the sequenced sample was peripheral blood, taken on day 0 of AZD1222 vaccination. The rearrangement joined TRBV19 to TRBJ1-1, with an unclear D gene assignment. This receptor was obtained from an adult in good health. The sequenced DNA is TGTGCCAGTAGGATCGCCGGGCCGAACACTGAAGCTTTCTTT. It encodes CASRIAGPNTEAFF.